This entry concerns a single T cell receptor beta chain. V dropped 5 bases and J dropped 5; count of bases not matched to a gene: 1. The CDR3 contains 11 residues. Germline V gives CDR1 GTSNPN, CDR2 SVGIG (reference sequence). The data derive from a study of blood T cell repertoires in COVID-19. Assay: immunoSEQ multiplex PCR; the TCRdb copy retains only in-frame clones and omits some. This sample has roughly 78,000 clones, with approximately 86% found just once. The V gene is TRBV30, the J gene TRBJ1-2; TRBD1 aligns across 8 bases. The sample was peripheral blood. The clonotype comes from a man aged 45 to 65 with acute or convalescent COVID-19. The CDR3 is CAWDRGYGYTF. For the CDR3, the DNA is TGTGCCTGGGACAGGGGTTATGGCTACACCTTC. Supplemented by reference TRBV30 and TRBJ1-2, the full variable domain reads SQTIHQWPATLVQPVGSPLSLECTVEGTSNPNLYWYRQAAGRGLQLLFYSVGIGQISSEVPQNLSASRPQDRQFILSSKKLLLSDSGFYLCAWDRGYGYTFGSGTRLTVV.